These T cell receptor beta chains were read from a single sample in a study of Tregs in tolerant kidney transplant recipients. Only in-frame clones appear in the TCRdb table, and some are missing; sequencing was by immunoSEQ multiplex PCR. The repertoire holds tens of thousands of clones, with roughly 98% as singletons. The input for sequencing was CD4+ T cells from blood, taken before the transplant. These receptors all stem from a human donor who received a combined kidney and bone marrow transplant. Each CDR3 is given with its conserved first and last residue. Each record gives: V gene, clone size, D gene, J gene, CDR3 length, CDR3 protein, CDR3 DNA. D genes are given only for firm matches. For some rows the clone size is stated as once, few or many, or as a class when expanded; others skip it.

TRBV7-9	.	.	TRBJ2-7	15	CASSLVAGNTYEQYF	TGTGCCAGCAGCTTAGTGGCAGGAAACACCTACGAGCAGTACTTC
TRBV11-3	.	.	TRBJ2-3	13	CASSEGAWYTQYF	TGTGCCAGCAGCGAAGGAGCGTGGTATACGCAGTATTTT
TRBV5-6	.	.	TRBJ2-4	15	CASSLASGGWNIQYF	TGTGCCAGCAGCTTGGCAAGTGGGGGGTGGAACATTCAGTACTTC
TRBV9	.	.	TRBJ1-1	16	CASSVASRIMNTEAFF	TGTGCCAGCAGCGTGGCAAGCAGGATTATGAACACTGAAGCTTTCTTT
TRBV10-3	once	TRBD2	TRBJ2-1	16	CAIRRERGTSHNEQFF	TGTGCCATCAGGAGAGAGCGGGGGACCTCCCACAATGAGCAGTTCTTC
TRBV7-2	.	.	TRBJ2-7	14	CASSYGQFVYEQYF	TGTGCCAGCAGCTACGGACAGTTCGTCTACGAGCAGTACTTC
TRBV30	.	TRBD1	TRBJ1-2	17	CAWIFESQGVLNYGYTF	TGTGCCTGGATCTTTGAAAGTCAGGGGGTCTTAAACTATGGCTACACCTTC
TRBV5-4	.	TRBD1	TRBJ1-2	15	CASSPRQGEGGGYTF	TGTGCCAGCAGCCCGAGACAGGGTGAAGGGGGTGGCTACACCTTC
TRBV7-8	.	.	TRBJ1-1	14	CASSRTTGNTEAFF	TGTGCCAGCAGCAGAACGACAGGGAACACTGAAGCTTTCTTT
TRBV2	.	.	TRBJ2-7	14	CASSEVVSLYEQYF	TGTGCCAGCAGTGAAGTTGTATCCCTCTACGAGCAGTACTTC
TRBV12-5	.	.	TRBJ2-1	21	CASGLVLFPPGPGTPYNEQFF	TGTGCTAGTGGTTTGGTACTATTTCCACCGGGCCCCGGGACTCCATACAATGAGCAGTTCTTC
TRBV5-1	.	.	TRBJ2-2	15	CASSLGAANTGELFF	TGCGCCAGCAGCTTGGGGGCTGCGAACACCGGGGAGCTGTTTTTT
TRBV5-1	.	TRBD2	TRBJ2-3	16	CASSLGRGGGTDTQYF	TGCGCCAGCAGCTTGGGGCGGGGGGGCGGCACAGATACGCAGTATTTT
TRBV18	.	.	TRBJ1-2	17	CASSPTPTRGRNYGYTF	TGTGCCAGCTCACCAACCCCCACCCGCGGTAGAAACTATGGCTACACCTTC
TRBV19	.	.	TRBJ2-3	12	CASSMGAATQYF	TGTGCCAGTAGTATGGGGGCGGCTACGCAGTATTTT
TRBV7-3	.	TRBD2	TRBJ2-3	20	CASSPRIDRGLAGETDTQYF	TGTGCCAGCAGCCCGAGAATCGATAGGGGACTAGCGGGAGAAACAGATACGCAGTATTTT
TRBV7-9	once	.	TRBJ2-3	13	CASSFNSADTQYF	TGTGCCAGCAGCTTTAATTCCGCAGATACGCAGTATTTT
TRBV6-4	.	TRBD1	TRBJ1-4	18	CASSEKQGAAKTNEKLFF	TGTGCCAGCAGTGAGAAGCAGGGGGCGGCAAAAACTAATGAAAAACTGTTTTTT
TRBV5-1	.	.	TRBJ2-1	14	CASSPGGSPNEQFF	TGCGCCAGCAGCCCTGGGGGCTCCCCCAATGAGCAGTTCTTC
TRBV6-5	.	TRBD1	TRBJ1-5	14	CASSGQGKNQPQHF	TGTGCCAGCAGTGGACAGGGAAAAAATCAGCCCCAGCATTTT
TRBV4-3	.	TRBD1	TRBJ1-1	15	CASSQDPRTGETAFF	TGCGCCAGCAGCCAAGACCCCAGGACAGGGGAGACAGCTTTCTTT
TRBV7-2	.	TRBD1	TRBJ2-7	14	CASSFTGGGYEQYF	TGTGCCAGCAGCTTCACAGGGGGCGGGTACGAGCAGTACTTC
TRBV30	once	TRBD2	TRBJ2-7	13	CATNSGRVYEQYF	TGTGCCACTAATAGCGGGAGGGTCTACGAGCAGTACTTC
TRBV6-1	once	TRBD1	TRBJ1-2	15	CASRPQGVTAYGYTF	TGTGCCAGCAGACCTCAGGGGGTCACCGCCTATGGCTACACCTTC
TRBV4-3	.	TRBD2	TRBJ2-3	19	CASSLGTSGAVFGTDTQYF	TGCGCCAGCAGCCTCGGGACTAGCGGGGCTGTCTTTGGCACAGATACGCAGTATTTT
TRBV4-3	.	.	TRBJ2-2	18	CASSQDQRGFMITGELFF	TGCGCCAGCAGCCAAGATCAAAGAGGGTTTATGATAACCGGGGAGCTGTTTTTT
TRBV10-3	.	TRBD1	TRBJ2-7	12	CAISGQGYEQYF	TGTGCCATCTCGGGACAGGGTTACGAGCAGTACTTC
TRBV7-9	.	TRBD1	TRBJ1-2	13	CASSLVGQGGYTF	TGTGCCAGCAGCTTAGTGGGACAGGGTGGCTACACCTTC
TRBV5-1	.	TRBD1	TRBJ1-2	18	CASSLGGPGQASFYGYTF	TGCGCCAGCAGCTTGGGAGGGCCGGGACAGGCCTCTTTTTATGGCTACACCTTC
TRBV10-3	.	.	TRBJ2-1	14	CAISTAEIPNEQFF	TGTGCCATCTCAACCGCGGAAATCCCAAATGAGCAGTTCTTC
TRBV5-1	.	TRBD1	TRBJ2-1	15	CASSLGQGVNNEQFF	TGCGCCAGCAGCTTAGGACAGGGGGTCAACAATGAGCAGTTCTTC
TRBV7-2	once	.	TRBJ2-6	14	CASSLVAGANVLTF	TGTGCCAGCAGCTTAGTAGCTGGGGCCAACGTCCTGACTTTC
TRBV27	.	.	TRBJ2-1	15	CASSLGMSSYNEQFF	TGTGCCAGCAGTTTAGGTATGAGCTCCTACAATGAGCAGTTCTTC
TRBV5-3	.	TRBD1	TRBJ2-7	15	CARSLDDRDVYEQYF	TGTGCCAGAAGCTTAGACGACAGGGATGTTTACGAGCAGTACTTC
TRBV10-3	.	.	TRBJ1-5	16	CAISEGTAYSNQPQHF	TGTGCCATCAGTGAGGGGACTGCATATAGCAATCAGCCCCAGCATTTT
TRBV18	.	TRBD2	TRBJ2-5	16	CASSPSGRAPLETQYF	TGTGCCAGCTCACCCAGCGGGAGGGCTCCGCTGGAGACCCAGTACTTC
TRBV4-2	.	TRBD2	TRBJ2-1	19	CASSQDPGLAGAFGNEQFF	TGTGCCAGCAGCCAAGACCCGGGACTAGCGGGAGCCTTCGGTAATGAGCAGTTCTTC
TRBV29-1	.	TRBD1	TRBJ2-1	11	CSVELQGSSFF	TGCAGCGTTGAGTTACAGGGGTCTTCGTTCTTC
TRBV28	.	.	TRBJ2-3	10	CATGHRDQYF	TGTGCCACAGGCCACAGGGACCAGTATTTT
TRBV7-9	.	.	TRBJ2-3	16	CASSPREAGITDTQYF	TGTGCCAGCAGCCCTCGTGAAGCGGGCATCACAGATACGCAGTATTTT
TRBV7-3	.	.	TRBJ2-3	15	CASSLQEAKTDTQYF	TGTGCCAGCAGCTTACAGGAGGCCAAAACAGATACGCAGTATTTT
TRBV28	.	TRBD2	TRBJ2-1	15	CASSLTGLLYNEQFF	TGTGCCAGCAGTTTAACGGGACTATTATACAATGAGCAGTTCTTC
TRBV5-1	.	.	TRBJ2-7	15	CASSPSGTGTYEQYF	TGCGCCAGCAGCCCCTCCGGAACAGGGACCTACGAGCAGTACTTC
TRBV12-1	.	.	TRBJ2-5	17	CASSTRGRGIYPETQYF	TGTGCCAGCAGCACGAGAGGTAGGGGGATATATCCAGAGACCCAGTACTTC
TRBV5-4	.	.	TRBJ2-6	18	CASSLTRASLSGANVLTF	TGTGCCAGCAGCTTAACTAGAGCAAGCCTCTCTGGGGCCAACGTCCTGACTTTC
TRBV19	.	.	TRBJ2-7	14	CASSILGGSYEQYF	TGTGCCAGTAGTATACTAGGGGGCTCCTACGAGCAGTACTTC
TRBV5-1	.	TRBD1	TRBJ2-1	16	CASSFTRTGAYNEQFF	TGCGCCAGCAGCTTCACCAGGACAGGAGCTTACAATGAGCAGTTCTTC
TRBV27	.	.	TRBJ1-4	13	CASSLRENEKLFF	TGTGCCAGCAGTTTACGGGAGAATGAAAAACTGTTTTTT
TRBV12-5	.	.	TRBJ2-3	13	CASGLLPADTQYF	TGTGCTAGTGGTTTGTTGCCAGCAGATACGCAGTATTTT
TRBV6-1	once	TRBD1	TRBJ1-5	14	CASTLGQGDQPQHF	TGTGCCAGCACTTTGGGACAGGGAGATCAGCCCCAGCATTTT
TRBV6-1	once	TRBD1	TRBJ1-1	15	CASSERDRSFFGAFF	TGTGCCAGCAGTGAAAGGGACAGGTCTTTTTTCGGAGCTTTCTTT
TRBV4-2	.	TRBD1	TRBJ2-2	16	CASSQDSRTGNGELFF	TGTGCCAGCAGCCAAGATTCGCGGACAGGGAACGGGGAGCTGTTTTTT
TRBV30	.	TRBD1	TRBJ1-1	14	CAWTRDRGRTEAFF	TGTGCCTGGACCCGGGACAGGGGAAGGACTGAAGCTTTCTTT